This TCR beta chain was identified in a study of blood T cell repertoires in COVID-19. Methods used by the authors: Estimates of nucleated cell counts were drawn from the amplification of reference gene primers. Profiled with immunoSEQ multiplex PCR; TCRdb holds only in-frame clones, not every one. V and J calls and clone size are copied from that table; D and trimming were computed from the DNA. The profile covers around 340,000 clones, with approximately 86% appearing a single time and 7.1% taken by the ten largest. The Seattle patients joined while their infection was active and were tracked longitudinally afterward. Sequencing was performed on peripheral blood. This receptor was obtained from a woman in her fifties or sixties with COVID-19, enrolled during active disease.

The CDR3 sequence: CASSMRRGTDTQYF. CDR3 DNA: TGTGCCAGTAGTATGCGTCGGGGTACAGATACGCAGTATTTT. The genes are TRBV19 and TRBJ2-3; D may be TRBD2 (5 bases). Germline CDR1 and CDR2: LNHDA and SQIVND (reference sequence). The CDR3 length is 14 residues. Trimming cost V 3 bases and J 3 bases, with 10 bases left between them. Full variable domain (rest looked up from reference TRBV19 and TRBJ2-3): DGGITQSPKYLFRKEGQNVTLSCEQNLNHDAMYWYRQDPGQGLRLIYYSQIVNDFQKGDIAEGYSVSREKKESFPLTVTSAQKNPTAFYLCASSMRRGTDTQYFGPGTRLTVL.